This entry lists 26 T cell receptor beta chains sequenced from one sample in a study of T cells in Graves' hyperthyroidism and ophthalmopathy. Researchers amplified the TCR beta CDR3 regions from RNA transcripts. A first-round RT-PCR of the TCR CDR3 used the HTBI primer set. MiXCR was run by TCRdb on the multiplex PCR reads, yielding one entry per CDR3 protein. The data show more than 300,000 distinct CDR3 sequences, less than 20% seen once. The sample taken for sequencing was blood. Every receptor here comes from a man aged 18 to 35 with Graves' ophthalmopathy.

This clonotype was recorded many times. The CDR3, as DNA: TGTGCCACCAGCAGAGGCGGCGGCTACACCTTC. Translated: CATSRGGGYTF. The V call is TRBV15, the J call TRBJ1-2; no reliable D call. The CDR3 totals 11 residues. V dropped 1 base and J dropped 8 bases, with 5 bases sitting between them. Germline CDR1 LNHNV, CDR2 YYDKDF (reference sequence).

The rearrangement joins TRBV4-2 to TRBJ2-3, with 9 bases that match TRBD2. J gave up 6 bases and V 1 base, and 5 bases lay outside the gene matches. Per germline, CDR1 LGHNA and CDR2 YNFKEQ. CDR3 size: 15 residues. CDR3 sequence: CASSQGAGGSDTQYF. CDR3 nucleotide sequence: TGTGCCAGCAGCCAAGGAGCGGGGGGATCGGATACGCAGTATTTT.

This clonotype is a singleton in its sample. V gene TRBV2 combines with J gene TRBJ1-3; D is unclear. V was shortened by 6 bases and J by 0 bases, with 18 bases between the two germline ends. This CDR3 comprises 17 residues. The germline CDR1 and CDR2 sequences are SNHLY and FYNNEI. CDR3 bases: TGTGCCAGCAGCCCGACTCAGGCGTTTTCCTCTGGAAACACCATATATTTT. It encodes CASSPTQAFSSGNTIYF.

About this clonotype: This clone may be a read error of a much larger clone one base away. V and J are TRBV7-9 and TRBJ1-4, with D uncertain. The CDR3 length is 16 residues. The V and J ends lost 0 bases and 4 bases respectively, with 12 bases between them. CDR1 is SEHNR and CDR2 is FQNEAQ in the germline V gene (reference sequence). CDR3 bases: TGTGCCAGCAGCTTAGCCAGGATGAATATTAATGAAAAACTGTTTTTT. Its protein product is CASSLARMNINEKLFF.

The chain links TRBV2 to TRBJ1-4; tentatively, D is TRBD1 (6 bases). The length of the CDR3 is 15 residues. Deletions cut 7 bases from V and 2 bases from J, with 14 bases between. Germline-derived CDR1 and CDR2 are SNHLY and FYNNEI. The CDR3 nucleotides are TGTGCCAGCACCCAAGAGGGGGTGACTAATGAAAAACTGTTTTTT. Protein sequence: CASTQEGVTNEKLFF.

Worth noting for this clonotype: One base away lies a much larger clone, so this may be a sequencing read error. The CDR3 loop is CASSPGQDTGELFF. For the CDR3, the DNA is TGTGCCAGCAGCCCGGGACAGGACACCGGGGAGCTGTTTTTT. The chain links TRBV4-2 to TRBJ2-2; 8 positions match TRBD1. Looked up from germline, CDR1 is LGHNA and CDR2 is YNFKEQ. CDR3 length: 14 amino acids. J lost 3 bases, V lost 4 bases, and 1 base had no gene match.

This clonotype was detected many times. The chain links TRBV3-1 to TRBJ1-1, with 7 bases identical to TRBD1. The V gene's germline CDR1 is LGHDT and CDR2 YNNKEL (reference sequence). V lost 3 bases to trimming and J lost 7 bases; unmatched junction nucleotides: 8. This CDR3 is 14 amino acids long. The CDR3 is CASSQGTGVGEAFF. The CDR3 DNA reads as TGTGCCAGCAGCCAGGGTACAGGGGTGGGTGAAGCTTTCTTT.

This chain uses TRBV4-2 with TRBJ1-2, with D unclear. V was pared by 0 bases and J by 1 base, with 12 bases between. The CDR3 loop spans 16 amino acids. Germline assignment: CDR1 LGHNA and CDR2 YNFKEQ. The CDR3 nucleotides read TGTGCCAGCAGCCAAGATCGGGCCTCACGTAACTATGGCTACACCTTC. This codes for CASSQDRASRNYGYTF.

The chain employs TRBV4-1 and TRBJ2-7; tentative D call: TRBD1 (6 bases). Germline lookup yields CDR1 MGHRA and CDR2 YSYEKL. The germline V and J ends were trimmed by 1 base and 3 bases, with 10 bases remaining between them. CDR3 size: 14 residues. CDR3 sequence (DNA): TGCGCCAGCAGCCAAGGCAGGGGATACTACGAGCAGTACTTC. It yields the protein CASSQGRGYYEQYF.

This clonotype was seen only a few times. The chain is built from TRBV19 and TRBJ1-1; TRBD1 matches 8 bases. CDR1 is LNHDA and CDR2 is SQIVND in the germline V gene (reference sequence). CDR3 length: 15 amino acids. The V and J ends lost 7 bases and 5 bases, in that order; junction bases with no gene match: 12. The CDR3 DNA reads TGTGCCAGTAATGGGCCCAACAGGGGGGGGACTGAAGCTTTCTTT. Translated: CASNGPNRGGTEAFF.

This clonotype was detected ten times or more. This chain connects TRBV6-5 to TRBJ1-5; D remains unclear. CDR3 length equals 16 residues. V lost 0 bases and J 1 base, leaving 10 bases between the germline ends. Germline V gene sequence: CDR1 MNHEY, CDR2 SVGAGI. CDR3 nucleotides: TGTGCCAGCAGTTACTCGACCATCGGGAGCAATCAGCCCCAGCATTTT. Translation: CASSYSTIGSNQPQHF.

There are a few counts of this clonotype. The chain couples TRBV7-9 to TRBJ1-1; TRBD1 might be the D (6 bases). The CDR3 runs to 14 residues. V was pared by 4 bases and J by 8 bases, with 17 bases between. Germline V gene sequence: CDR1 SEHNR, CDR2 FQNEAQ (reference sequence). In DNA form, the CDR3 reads TGTGCCAGCAGCTCCCCCGGAGGGGGTGGAGAAGCTTTCTTT. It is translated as CASSSPGGGGEAFF.

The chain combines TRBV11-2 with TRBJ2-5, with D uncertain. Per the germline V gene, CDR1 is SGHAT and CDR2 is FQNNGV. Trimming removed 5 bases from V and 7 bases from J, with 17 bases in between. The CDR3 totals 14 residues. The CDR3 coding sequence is TGTGCCAGCAGCCAAGATGGGTGGAGAGGGACCCAGTACTTC. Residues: CASSQDGWRGTQYF. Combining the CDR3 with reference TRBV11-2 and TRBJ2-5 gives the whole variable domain EAGVAQSPRYKIIEKRQSVAFWCNPISGHATLYWYQQILGQGPKLLIQFQNNGVVDDSQLPKDRFSAERLKGVDSTLKIQPAKLEDSAVYLCASSQDGWRGTQYFGPGTRLLVL.

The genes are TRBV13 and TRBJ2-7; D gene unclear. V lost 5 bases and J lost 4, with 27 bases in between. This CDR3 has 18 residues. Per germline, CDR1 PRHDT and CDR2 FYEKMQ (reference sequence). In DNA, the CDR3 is TGTGCCAGCAGCCAAAGTGTCGGGTCCCCTCCCGAACCGTACGAGCAGTACTTC. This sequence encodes CASSQSVGSPPEPYEQYF.

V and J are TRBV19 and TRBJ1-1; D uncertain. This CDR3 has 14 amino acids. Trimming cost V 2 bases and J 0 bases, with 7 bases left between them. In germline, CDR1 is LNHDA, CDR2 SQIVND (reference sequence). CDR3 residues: CASSISRMNTEAFF. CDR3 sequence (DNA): TGTGCCAGTAGTATATCAAGGATGAACACTGAAGCTTTCTTT.

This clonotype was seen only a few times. Here the CDR3 reads CASSLGITGGTEAFF. For the CDR3, the DNA is TGTGCCAGCAGTTTAGGTATCACAGGGGGGACTGAAGCTTTCTTT. The chain links TRBV12-3 or TRBV12-4 to TRBJ1-1; 8 nucleotides align to TRBD1. After removal of 1 base from V and 5 bases from J, the junction contained 6 bases not matched to a gene. The length of the CDR3 is 15 residues.

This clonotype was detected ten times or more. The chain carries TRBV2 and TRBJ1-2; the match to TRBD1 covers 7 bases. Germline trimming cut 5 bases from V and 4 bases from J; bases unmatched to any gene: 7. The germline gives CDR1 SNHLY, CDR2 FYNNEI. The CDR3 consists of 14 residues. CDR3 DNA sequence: TGTGCCAGCAGTCGACAGGGTTTTTTCTATGGCTACACCTTC. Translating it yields CASSRQGFFYGYTF. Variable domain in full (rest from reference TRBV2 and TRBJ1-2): EPEVTQTPSHQVTQMGQEVILRCVPISNHLYFYWYRQILGQKVEFLVSFYNNEISEKSEIFDDQFSVERPDGSNFTLKIRSTKLEDSAMYFCASSRQGFFYGYTFGSGTRLTVV.

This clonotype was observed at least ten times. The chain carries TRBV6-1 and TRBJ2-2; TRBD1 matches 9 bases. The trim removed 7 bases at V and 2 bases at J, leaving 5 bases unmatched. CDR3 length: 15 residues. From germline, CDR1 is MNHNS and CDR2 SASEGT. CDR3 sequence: CASNAGQGNTGELFF. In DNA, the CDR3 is TGTGCCAGCAACGCGGGACAGGGTAACACCGGGGAGCTGTTTTTT.

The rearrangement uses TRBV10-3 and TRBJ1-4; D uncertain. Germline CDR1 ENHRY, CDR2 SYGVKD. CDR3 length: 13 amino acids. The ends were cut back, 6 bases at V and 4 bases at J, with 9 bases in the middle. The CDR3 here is CAISPESNEKLFF. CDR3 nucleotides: TGTGCCATCAGCCCCGAGAGTAATGAAAAACTGTTTTTT.

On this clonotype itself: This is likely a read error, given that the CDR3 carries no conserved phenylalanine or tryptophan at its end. The CDR3 nucleotides are TGTGCCACCAGCAAAGAACTCATCCAAGAGACCCAGTACATC. It translates to CATSKELIQETQYI. The chain links TRBV15 to TRBJ2-5; D gene ambiguous. The V gene lost 4 bases and the J gene lost 1 base, with 10 bases spanning the gap. Germline lookup yields CDR1 LNHNV and CDR2 YYDKDF (reference sequence). This CDR3 is 14 amino acids long.

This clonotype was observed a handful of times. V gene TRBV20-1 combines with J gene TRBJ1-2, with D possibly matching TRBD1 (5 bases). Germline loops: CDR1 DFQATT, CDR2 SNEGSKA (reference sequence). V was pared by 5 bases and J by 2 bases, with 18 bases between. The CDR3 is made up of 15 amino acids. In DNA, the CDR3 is TGCAGTGCTCTCCCCAAGCCGGGGGTAAACTATGGCTACACCTTC. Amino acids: CSALPKPGVNYGYTF.

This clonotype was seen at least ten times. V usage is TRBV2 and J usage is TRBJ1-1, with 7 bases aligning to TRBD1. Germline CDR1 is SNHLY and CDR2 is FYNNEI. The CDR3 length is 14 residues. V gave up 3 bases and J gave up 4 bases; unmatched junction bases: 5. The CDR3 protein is CASSDDRASTEAFF. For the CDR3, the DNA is TGTGCCAGCAGTGACGACAGGGCGTCCACTGAAGCTTTCTTT.

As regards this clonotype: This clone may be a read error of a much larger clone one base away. CDR3 bases: TGTGCCAGCAGTGAGTCGGACAGCCAGAATGAAAAACTGTTTTTT. Residues: CASSESDSQNEKLFF. This chain connects TRBV6-2 or TRBV6-3 to TRBJ1-4, with D perhaps TRBD1 (6 bases). V lost 5 bases and J lost 5, with 15 bases in between. This CDR3 has 15 amino acids. CDR1 is MNHEY and CDR2 is SVGEGT in the germline V gene.

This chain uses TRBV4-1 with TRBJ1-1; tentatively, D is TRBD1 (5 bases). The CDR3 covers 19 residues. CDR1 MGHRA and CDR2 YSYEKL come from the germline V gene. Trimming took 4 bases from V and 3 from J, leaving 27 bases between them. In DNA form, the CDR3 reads TGCGCCAGCAGCCTTTTTCCCTCCCAGGGTTTACGTTCGGACACTGAAGCTTTCTTT. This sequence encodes CASSLFPSQGLRSDTEAFF.

For the CDR3, the DNA is TGTGCCACCAGTGGGTCGGAAGGGACTAGCCGTTACACCGGGGAGCTGTTTTTT. Translation gives CATSGSEGTSRYTGELFF. This rearrangement joins TRBV24-1 to TRBJ2-2, with TRBD2 matching over 9 bases. In germline, CDR1 is KGHDR, CDR2 SFDVKD. The CDR3 covers 18 residues. V shed 5 bases and J 3 bases; nucleotides not matched to a gene: 12.

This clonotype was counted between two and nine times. The CDR3 sequence is CASSPERGLQAFF. In nucleotides, the CDR3 is TGCGCCAGCAGCCCAGAGAGGGGGCTTCAAGCTTTCTTT. The rearrangement joins TRBV4-1 to TRBJ1-1, with 7 bases fitting TRBD1. CDR1 MGHRA and CDR2 YSYEKL come from the germline V gene. The CDR3 runs to 13 residues. V lost 4 bases and J lost 9; bases outside the gene matches: 8.